This entry features one TCR beta chain sequence. The V and J ends lost 4 bases and 4 bases, in that order; junction bases with no gene match: 8. Germline loops: CDR1 SGHDT, CDR2 YYEEEE. This CDR3 has 14 residues. Here immunoSEQ multiplex PCR was the method, and the copy in TCRdb shows in-frame clones only, minus some. The sample lists about 310,000 clones; almost 90% were seen once. This record belongs to a study of blood T cell repertoires in COVID-19. Study-level information: T cells, B-cell-depleted T cells, or PBMCs supplied cDNA or gDNA.

The receptor's source is a woman in her forties with COVID-19, enrolled during active disease. The chain recombines TRBV5-6 with TRBJ2-7; TRBD1 aligns across 7 bases. Sequenced input: peripheral blood. CDR3 region: CASSKTGFGYEQYF. Here the CDR3 DNA reads TGTGCCAGCAGCAAGACAGGGTTCGGTTACGAGCAGTACTTC. Drawing the rest from reference TRBV5-6 and TRBJ2-7, the complete variable domain is DAGVTQSPTHLIKTRGQQVTLRCSPKSGHDTVSWYQQALGQGPQFIFQYYEEEERQRGNFPDRFSGHQFPNYSSELNVNALLLGDSALYLCASSKTGFGYEQYFGPGTRLTVT.